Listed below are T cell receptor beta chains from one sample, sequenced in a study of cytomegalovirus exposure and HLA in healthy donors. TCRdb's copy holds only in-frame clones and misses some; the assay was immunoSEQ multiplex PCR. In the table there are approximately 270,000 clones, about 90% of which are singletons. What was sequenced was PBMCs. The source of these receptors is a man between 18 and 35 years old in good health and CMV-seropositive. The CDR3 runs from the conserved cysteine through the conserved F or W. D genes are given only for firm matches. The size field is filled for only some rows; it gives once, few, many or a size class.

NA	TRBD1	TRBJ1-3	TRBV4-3	TGCGCCAGCAGCTTGGACAGGGGGACTGGAAACACCATATATTTT	CASSLDRGTGNTIYF
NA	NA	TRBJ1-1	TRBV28	TGTGCCAGCAGAGGGGGAACCACTGAAGCTTTCTTT	CASRGGTTEAFF
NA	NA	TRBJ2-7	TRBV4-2	TGTGCCAGCAGTGAGCCCGGGGCCTCCTACGAGCAGTACTTC	CASSEPGASYEQYF
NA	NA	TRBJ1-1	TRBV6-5	TGTGCCAGCACCCAAGGACACCCGAATGAAGCTTTCTTT	CASTQGHPNEAFF
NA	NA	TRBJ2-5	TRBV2	TGTGCCAGCAGTGGAGTTTTCGGACCCTTTGAGACCCAGTACTTC	CASSGVFGPFETQYF
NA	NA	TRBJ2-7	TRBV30	TGTGCCTGGGCCGAGCAGTACTTC	CAWAEQYF
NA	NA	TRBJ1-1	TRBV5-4	TGTGCCAGCAGCTTTTTGGCCCGGGGGTTAACTGAAGCTTTCTTT	CASSFLARGLTEAFF
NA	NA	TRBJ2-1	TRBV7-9	TGTGCCAGCAGCCAAACTAGCTACAATGAGCAGTTCTTC	CASSQTSYNEQFF
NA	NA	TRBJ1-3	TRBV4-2	TGTGCCAGCAGTCCAATCGTCGGGGACTCTGGAAACACCATATATTTT	CASSPIVGDSGNTIYF
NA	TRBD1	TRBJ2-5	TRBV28	TGTGCCAGCAGATCCCTAGGACAGGGTCAAGAGACCCAGTACTTC	CASRSLGQGQETQYF
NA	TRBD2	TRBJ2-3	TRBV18	TGTGCCAGCTCACCACCTGGGACTAGCGGGCGCACAGATACGCAGTATTTT	CASSPPGTSGRTDTQYF
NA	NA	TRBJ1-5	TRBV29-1	TGCAGCGTGGGGCTGAACCAGAATCAGCCCCAGCATTTT	CSVGLNQNQPQHF
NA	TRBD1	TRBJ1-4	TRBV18	TGTGCCAGCTCAGCACTTCCGGGACAGGCAAAACTGTTTTTT	CASSALPGQAKLFF
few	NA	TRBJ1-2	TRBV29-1	TGCAGCGTTGTGCAGGGTACCTATGGCTACACCTTC	CSVVQGTYGYTF
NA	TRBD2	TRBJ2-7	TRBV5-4	TGTGCCAGCAGCTTGGTCGGAGGGACTAGCATCCACGAGCAGTACTTC	CASSLVGGTSIHEQYF
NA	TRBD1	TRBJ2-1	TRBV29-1	TGCAGCGCAGGACAGGGGGCATATGAGCAGTTCTTC	CSAGQGAYEQFF
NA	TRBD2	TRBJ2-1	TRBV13	TGTGCCAGCACGCCAGCAAGCGGGAGCCTCTATGAGCAGTTCTTC	CASTPASGSLYEQFF
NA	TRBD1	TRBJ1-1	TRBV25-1	TGTGCCAGCAGTCCGACAGGGAGAGGAACTGAAGCTTTCTTT	CASSPTGRGTEAFF
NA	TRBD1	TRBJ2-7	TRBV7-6	TGTGCCAGCAGCCCCGGGACAGGAGGCGAGCAGTACTTC	CASSPGTGGEQYF
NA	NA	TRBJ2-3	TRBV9	TGTGCCAGCAGCGTAGCTACATACCTACCTAGCACAGATACGCAGTATTTT	CASSVATYLPSTDTQYF
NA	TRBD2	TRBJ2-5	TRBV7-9	TGTGCCAGCAGCTTGCTAGCGGGAGTGAGAGAGACCCAGTACTTC	CASSLLAGVRETQYF
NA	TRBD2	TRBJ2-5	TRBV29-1	TGCAGCGTTGGGGGGGGGTCCCAAGAGACCCAGTACTTC	CSVGGGSQETQYF
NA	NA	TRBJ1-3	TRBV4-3	TGCGCCAGCAGCCAAGATAGGGCGAGGGTCTCTGGAAACACCATATATTTT	CASSQDRARVSGNTIYF
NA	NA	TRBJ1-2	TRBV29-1	TGCAGCGTTGATGACTATGGCTACACCTTC	CSVDDYGYTF
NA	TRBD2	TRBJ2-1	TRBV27	TGTGCCAGCAGTTTATCGATAGGAGCTAGCGGGAGCAATGAGCAGTTCTTC	CASSLSIGASGSNEQFF
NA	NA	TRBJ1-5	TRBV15	TGTGCCACCAGCAGAGATAGGGCAGGTTCTGCTCAGCCCCAGCATTTT	CATSRDRAGSAQPQHF
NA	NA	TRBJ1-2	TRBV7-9	TGTGCCAGCAGCTTTGACAGGAATGGCTACACCTTC	CASSFDRNGYTF
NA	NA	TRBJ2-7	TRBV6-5	TGTGCCAGCAGTTACTCTAGGGGGGCCTACGAGCAGTACTTC	CASSYSRGAYEQYF
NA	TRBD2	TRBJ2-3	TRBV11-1	TGTGCCAGCAGCTTAGCGAGACTAGCGGGGGTCACAGATACGCAGTATTTT	CASSLARLAGVTDTQYF
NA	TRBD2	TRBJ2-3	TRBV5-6	TGTGCCAGCAGCTGGACTAGCGAGTTTCTCACAGATACGCAGTATTTT	CASSWTSEFLTDTQYF
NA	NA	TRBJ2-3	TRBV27	TGTGCCAGCAGTTTACTAGCCATTAGCACAGATACGCAGTATTTT	CASSLLAISTDTQYF
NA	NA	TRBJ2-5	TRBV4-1	TGCGCCAGCAGCCTCCCCTTCCAACAAGAGACCCAGTACTTC	CASSLPFQQETQYF
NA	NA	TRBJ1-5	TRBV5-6	TGTGCCAGCAGCTTGGGAGGGGGATTCAATCAGCCCCAGCATTTT	CASSLGGGFNQPQHF
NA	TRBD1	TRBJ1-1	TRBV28	TGTGCCAGCACGAAAATACAGGGGGTCTCTGAAGCTTTCTTT	CASTKIQGVSEAFF
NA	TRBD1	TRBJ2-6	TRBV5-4	TGTGCCAGCAGCTCCCGGACAGGCTCCTCTGGGGCCAACGTCCTGACTTTC	CASSSRTGSSGANVLTF
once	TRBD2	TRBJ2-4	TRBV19	TGTGCCAGTACCGGGGGGGAGCGGACCGCGGCCAAAAACATTCAGTACTTC	CASTGGERTAAKNIQYF
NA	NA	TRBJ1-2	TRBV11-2	TGTGCCAGCAGCACCAGAGGGGGCTACACCTTC	CASSTRGGYTF
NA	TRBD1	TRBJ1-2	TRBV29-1	TGCAGCACCGAGGGGGCAGGCTATGGCTACACCTTC	CSTEGAGYGYTF
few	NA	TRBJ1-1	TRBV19	TGTGCCAGTAACTTAAACACTGAAGCTTTCTTT	CASNLNTEAFF
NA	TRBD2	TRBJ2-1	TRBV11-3	TGTGCCAGCAGCTCGGGGGGGAGGGCCGTAAATGAGCAGTTCTTC	CASSSGGRAVNEQFF
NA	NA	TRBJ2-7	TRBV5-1	TGCGCCAGCAGCCCCACGGGGGCCTCCTCCTACGAGCAGTACTTC	CASSPTGASSYEQYF